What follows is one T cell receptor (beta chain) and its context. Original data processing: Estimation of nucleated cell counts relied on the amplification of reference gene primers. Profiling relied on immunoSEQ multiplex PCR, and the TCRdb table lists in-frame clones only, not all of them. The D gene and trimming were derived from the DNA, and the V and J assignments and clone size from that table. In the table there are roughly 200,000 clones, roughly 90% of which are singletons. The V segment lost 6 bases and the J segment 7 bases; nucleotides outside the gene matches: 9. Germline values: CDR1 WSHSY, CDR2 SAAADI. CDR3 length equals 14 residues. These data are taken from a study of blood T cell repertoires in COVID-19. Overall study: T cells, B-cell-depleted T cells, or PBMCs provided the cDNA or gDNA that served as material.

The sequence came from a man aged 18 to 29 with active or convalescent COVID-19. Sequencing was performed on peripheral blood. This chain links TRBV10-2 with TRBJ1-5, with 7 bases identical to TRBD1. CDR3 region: CASSEQGSKQPQHF. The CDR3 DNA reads TGCGCCAGCAGCGAACAGGGGTCAAAGCAGCCCCAGCATTTT.